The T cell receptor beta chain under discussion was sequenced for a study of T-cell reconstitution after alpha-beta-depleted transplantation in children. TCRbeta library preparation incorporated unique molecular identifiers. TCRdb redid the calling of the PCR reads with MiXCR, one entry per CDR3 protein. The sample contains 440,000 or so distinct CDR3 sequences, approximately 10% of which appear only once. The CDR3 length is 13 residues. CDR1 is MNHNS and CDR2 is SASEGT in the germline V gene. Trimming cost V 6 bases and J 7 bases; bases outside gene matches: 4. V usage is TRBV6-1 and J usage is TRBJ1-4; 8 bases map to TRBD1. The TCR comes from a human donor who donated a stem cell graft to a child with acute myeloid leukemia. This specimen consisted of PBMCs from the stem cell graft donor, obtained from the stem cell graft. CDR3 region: CASRDREVEKLFF. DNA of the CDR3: TGTGCCAGCAGGGACAGGGAGGTTGAAAAACTGTTTTTT.